These T cell receptor beta chains were read from a single sample in a study of post-analysis software for immune sequencing data. TCRdb re-analysed the PCR reads in MiXCR, keeping a single row per CDR3 protein. This table has roughly 400,000 distinct CDR3 sequences, roughly 40% appearing once. The sample taken for sequencing was blood. Receptor source: a girl aged 2 to 9 with multiple sclerosis. CDR3s include the opening cysteine and the closing phenylalanine or tryptophan. D genes are given only for firm matches. Some rows mark clone size as missing; the rest say once, few, many or name a class of expanded clone.

>-|TRBJ1-1|14|TRBV29-1|-
CSVDRDSTGTEAFF
TGCAGCGTTGACCGGGACTCCACGGGGACTGAAGCTTTCTTT
>TRBD2|TRBJ2-1|16|TRBV4-1|many
CASRHQSGGSYNEQFF
TGCGCCAGCAGGCACCAAAGCGGGGGGTCCTACAATGAGCAGTTCTTC
>-|TRBJ1-6|15|TRBV5-4|-
CASSLSTASNSPLHF
TGTGCCAGCAGCTTATCGACAGCCTCGAATTCACCTCTCCACTTT
>TRBD1|TRBJ2-7|14|TRBV12-3/TRBV12-4|-
CASSLGQDSYEQYF
TGTGCCAGCAGTTTGGGACAGGACTCCTACGAGCAGTACTTC
>TRBD1|TRBJ2-3|17|TRBV4-2|-
CASSQDGTGGVTDTQYF
TGTGCCAGCAGCCAAGATGGGACAGGGGGCGTCACAGATACGCAGTATTTT
>-|TRBJ2-1|14|TRBV7-9|-
CASSFSVAYNEQFF
TGTGCCAGCAGCTTTAGCGTTGCCTACAATGAGCAGTTCTTC
>-|TRBJ1-1|16|TRBV14|-
CASSQGSSGWSSGAFF
TGTGCCAGCAGCCAAGGGTCGTCAGGGTGGAGTTCAGGAGCTTTCTTT
>TRBD2|TRBJ2-1|15|TRBV20-1|many
CRVTLAGGAYNEQFF
TGCAGAGTAACTCTAGCGGGGGGAGCCTACAATGAGCAGTTCTTC
>-|TRBJ2-3|15|TRBV9|-
CASSVEEGAGDTQYF
TGTGCCAGCAGCGTAGAGGAGGGGGCGGGGGATACGCAGTATTTT
>-|TRBJ2-1|12|TRBV7-2|few
CASSPSLGEQFF
TGTGCCAGCAGTCCATCTCTAGGTGAGCAGTTCTTC
>TRBD1|TRBJ1-1|12|TRBV7-2|-
CASSLEAGGAFF
TGTGCCAGCAGCTTAGAGGCAGGGGGGGCTTTCTTT
>TRBD1|TRBJ1-6|13|TRBV12-3/TRBV12-4|-
CASSWDRDSPLHF
TGTGCCAGCAGTTGGGACAGGGATTCACCCCTCCACTTT
>-|TRBJ2-7|14|TRBV4-2|once
CASSRGDDSYEQYF
TGTGCCAGCAGCCGCGGAGACGACTCCTACGAGCAGTACTTC
>-|TRBJ1-1|17|TRBV6-5|-
CASSPSRAGRLNTEAFF
TGTGCCAGCAGTCCCTCGAGGGCAGGGCGACTGAACACTGAAGCTTTCTTT
>-|TRBJ1-2|14|TRBV7-2|-
CASRPLGTAYGYTF
TGTGCCAGCCGACCTTTGGGGACGGCCTATGGCTACACCTTC
>-|TRBJ1-1|14|TRBV29-1|-
CSVVGSIMNTEAFF
TGCAGCGTTGTCGGCAGCATCATGAACACTGAAGCTTTCTTT
>TRBD2|TRBJ2-3|15|TRBV5-4|few
CASSFGTTSTDTQYF
TGTGCCAGCAGCTTCGGGACTACCAGCACAGATACGCAGTATTTT
>-|TRBJ2-1|14|TRBV7-2|-
CASSLRTPYNEQFF
TGTGCCAGCAGCTTAAGGACTCCTTACAATGAGCAGTTCTTC
>-|TRBJ1-1|13|TRBV28|-
CASTNTMNTEAFF
TGTGCCAGCACCAATACCATGAACACTGAAGCTTTCTTT
>-|TRBJ1-2|13|TRBV20-1|-
CSAVGRGDYGYTF
TGCAGTGCTGTCGGACGGGGAGACTATGGCTACACCTTC
>TRBD1|TRBJ2-3|15|TRBV11-1|few
CASSPTGTGADTQYF
TGTGCCAGCAGCCCAACCGGGACAGGGGCAGATACGCAGTATTTT
>TRBD1|TRBJ2-7|16|TRBV5-1|few
CASSSLTGTGLYEQYF
TGCGCCAGCAGCTCCCTAACCGGGACAGGACTGTACGAGCAGTACTTC
>TRBD2|TRBJ2-1|16|TRBV7-8|-
CASSLGTSGRGVEQFF
TGTGCCAGCAGTCTAGGGACTAGCGGGAGAGGGGTTGAGCAGTTCTTC
>TRBD2|TRBJ2-5|16|TRBV5-1|few
CASSPRGGMVQETQYF
TGCGCCAGCAGCCCCCGGGGGGGTATGGTCCAAGAGACCCAGTACTTC
>TRBD1|TRBJ2-1|15|TRBV7-2|-
CASSFRDRGYNEQFF
TGTGCCAGCAGCTTTAGGGACAGGGGTTACAATGAGCAGTTCTTC
>TRBD2|TRBJ2-1|19|TRBV20-1|-
CSARDPLWGLAGGPDEQFF
TGCAGTGCTAGAGATCCCCTCTGGGGACTAGCGGGAGGGCCGGATGAGCAGTTCTTC
>TRBD1|TRBJ2-7|16|TRBV6-2/TRBV6-3|few
CASSYNRDRGFYEQYF
TGTGCCAGCAGTTACAACCGGGACAGGGGGTTCTACGAGCAGTACTTC
>TRBD2|TRBJ2-1|12|TRBV29-1|once
CSAGLAQNEQFF
TGCAGCGCGGGACTAGCGCAGAATGAGCAGTTCTTC
>-|TRBJ2-5|16|TRBV7-9|-
CASSLERAAYQETQYF
TGTGCCAGCAGCTTAGAACGAGCGGCGTACCAAGAGACCCAGTACTTC
>TRBD2|TRBJ2-1|19|TRBV13|-
CASSGAGGLIRISYNEQFF
TGTGCCAGCAGCGGCGCGGGGGGGCTAATCCGCATCTCCTACAATGAGCAGTTCTTC
>-|TRBJ2-1|16|TRBV4-3|-
CASSQGRGIRDNEQFF
TGCGCCAGCAGCCAAGGAAGGGGGATTCGGGACAATGAGCAGTTCTTC
>TRBD1|TRBJ2-7|14|TRBV20-1|few
CSARSGTGAYEQYF
TGCAGTGCTAGATCCGGGACAGGGGCCTACGAGCAGTACTTC
>-|TRBJ1-2|16|TRBV7-2|many
CASSPQGTKANYGYTF
TGTGCCAGCAGCCCCCAAGGGACAAAGGCCAACTATGGCTACACCTTC
>TRBD1|TRBJ1-6|17|TRBV4-1|few
CASSQVGTGVDNSPLHF
TGCGCTAGCAGCCAAGTTGGGACAGGGGTCGATAATTCACCCCTCCACTTT
>-|TRBJ2-1|15|TRBV5-1|-
CASSSNGVSYNEQFF
TGCGCCAGCAGCTCGAACGGGGTATCCTACAATGAGCAGTTCTTC
>-|TRBJ2-5|12|TRBV12-3/TRBV12-4|-
CASSFVQETQYF
TGTGCCAGCAGTTTCGTCCAAGAGACCCAGTACTTC